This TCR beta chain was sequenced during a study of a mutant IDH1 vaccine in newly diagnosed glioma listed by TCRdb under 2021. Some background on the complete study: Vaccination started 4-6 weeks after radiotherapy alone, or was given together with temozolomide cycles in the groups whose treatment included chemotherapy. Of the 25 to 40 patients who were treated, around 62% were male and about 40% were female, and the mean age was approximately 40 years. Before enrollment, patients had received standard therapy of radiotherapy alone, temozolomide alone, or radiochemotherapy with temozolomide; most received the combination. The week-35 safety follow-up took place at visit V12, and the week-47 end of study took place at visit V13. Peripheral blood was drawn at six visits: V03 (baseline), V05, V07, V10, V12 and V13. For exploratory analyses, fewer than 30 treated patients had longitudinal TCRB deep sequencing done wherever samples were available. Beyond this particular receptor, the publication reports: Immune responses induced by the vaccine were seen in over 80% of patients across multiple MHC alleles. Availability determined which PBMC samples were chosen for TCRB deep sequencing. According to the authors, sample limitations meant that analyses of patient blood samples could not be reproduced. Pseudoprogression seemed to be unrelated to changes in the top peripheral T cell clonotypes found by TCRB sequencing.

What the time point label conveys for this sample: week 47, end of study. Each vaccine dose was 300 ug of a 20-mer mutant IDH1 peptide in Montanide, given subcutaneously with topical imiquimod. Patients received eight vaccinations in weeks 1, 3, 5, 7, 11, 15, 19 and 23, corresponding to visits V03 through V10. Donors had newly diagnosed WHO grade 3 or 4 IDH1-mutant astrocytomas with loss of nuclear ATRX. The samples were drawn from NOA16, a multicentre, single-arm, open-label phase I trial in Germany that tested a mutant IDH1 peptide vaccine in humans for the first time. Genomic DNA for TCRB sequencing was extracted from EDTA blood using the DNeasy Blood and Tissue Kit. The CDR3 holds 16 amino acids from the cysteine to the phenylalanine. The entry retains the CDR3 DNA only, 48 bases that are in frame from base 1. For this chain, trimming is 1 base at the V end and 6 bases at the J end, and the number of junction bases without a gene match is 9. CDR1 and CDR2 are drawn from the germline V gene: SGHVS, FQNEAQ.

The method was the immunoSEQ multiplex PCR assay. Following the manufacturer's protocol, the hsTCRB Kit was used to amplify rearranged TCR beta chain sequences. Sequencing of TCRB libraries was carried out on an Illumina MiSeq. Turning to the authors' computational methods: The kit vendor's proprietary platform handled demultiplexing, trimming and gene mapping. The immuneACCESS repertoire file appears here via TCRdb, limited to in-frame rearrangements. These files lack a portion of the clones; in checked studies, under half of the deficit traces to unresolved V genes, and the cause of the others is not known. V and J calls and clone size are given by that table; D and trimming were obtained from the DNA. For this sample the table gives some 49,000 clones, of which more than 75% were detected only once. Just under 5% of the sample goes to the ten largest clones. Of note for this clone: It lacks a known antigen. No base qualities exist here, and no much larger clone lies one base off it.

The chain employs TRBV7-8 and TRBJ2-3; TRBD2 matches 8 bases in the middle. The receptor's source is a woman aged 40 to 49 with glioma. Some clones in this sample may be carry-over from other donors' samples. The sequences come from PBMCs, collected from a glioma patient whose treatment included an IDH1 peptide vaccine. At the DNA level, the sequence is TGTGCCAGCAGCTTAGATCAGCGGGGGACGCCCGATACGCAGTATTTT. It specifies CASSLDQRGTPDTQYF.